This TCR beta chain was documented in a study of blood T cell repertoires in COVID-19. V lost 4 bases and J lost 2, with 16 bases in between. The CDR3 extends over 16 amino acids. Germline CDR1 is SGHTA and CDR2 is FQGNSA. Measured with immunoSEQ multiplex PCR; TCRdb has only the in-frame clones, and not every one. This table has 61,000 or so clones, around four fifths appearing once. The receptor was derived from a woman between 70 and 85 years old with acute or convalescent COVID-19. The gene calls are TRBV7-2 and TRBJ2-3; possible D gene TRBD2, 6 bases. The specimen was peripheral blood. The CDR3 is CASSWGERGITDTQYF. CDR3 coding DNA: TGTGCCAGCAGCTGGGGGGAACGGGGGATCACAGATACGCAGTATTTT.